These 5 T cell receptor beta chains came from one sample sequenced in a study of T cell changes during pregnancy in multiple sclerosis. Measured with immunoSEQ multiplex PCR; TCRdb has only the in-frame clones, and not every one. Among roughly 48,000 clones, 88% were seen once, and the ten largest hold 0.95% to 1.5%. The input for sequencing was CD4+ T cells from peripheral blood mononuclear cells, taken in the second trimester of pregnancy. These receptors came from a female donor with multiple sclerosis, enrolled in a pregnancy study.

This chain connects TRBV4-3 to TRBJ2-3; D may be TRBD2 (6 bases). CDR1 and CDR2 from the germline V gene are LGHNA and YSLEER. The CDR3 consists of 16 residues. V was cut by 0 bases and J by 6 bases, with 16 bases left in between. The CDR3 sequence is CASSQEGGLAGDTQYF. The DNA of the CDR3 is TGCGCCAGCAGCCAAGAGGGAGGCCTAGCTGGGGATACGCAGTATTTT.

The chain joins TRBV21-1 to TRBJ2-7; the D call in the table, TRBD1, was not verified against the DNA. TRBV21-1 is a recognized pseudogene. The CDR3 is made up of 13 amino acids. CDR3 nucleotide sequence: TGTGCCAGCCCCAAAGGGGCCGCTCGGGAGCAGTACTTC. Its translation: CASPKGAAREQYF.

The rearrangement links TRBV11-2 to TRBJ2-4; 7 positions match TRBD1. The CDR3 is 16 amino acids. The V and J ends lost 1 base and 0 bases, in that order; junction bases with no gene match: 3. Germline CDR1 reads SGHAT; CDR2 reads FQNNGV. This CDR3 is CASSLVTGVAKNIQYF. The CDR3 DNA reads TGTGCCAGCAGCTTAGTCACAGGGGTAGCCAAAAACATTCAGTACTTC.

The CDR3, as DNA: TGTGCCAGCAGTTACGACTCTGCGAACACTGAAGCTTTCTTT. Translated: CASSYDSANTEAFF. V is TRBV6-5 and J is TRBJ1-1, with unresolved D. Germline-derived CDR1 and CDR2 are MNHEY and SVGAGI. V lost 2 bases, J lost 1 base, and 8 bases lay in between. CDR3 length equals 14 residues.

The rearrangement links TRBV2 to TRBJ1-1; a possible D gene is TRBD1 (5 bases). The germline V and J ends were trimmed by 5 bases and 0 bases, with 7 bases remaining between them. This CDR3 has 13 amino acids. Germline V gene lookup returns CDR1 SNHLY and CDR2 FYNNEI. The CDR3 coding sequence is TGTGCCAGCAGTCAGGGCATGAACACTGAAGCTTTCTTT. Amino acid sequence: CASSQGMNTEAFF.